The 2 T cell receptor beta chains reported below all come from one sample, sequenced in a study of blood T cells in healthy people across ages. A sample-barcoded 5' primer and a J-beta primer mix were used in a second PCR of roughly 6 to 11 cycles. One entry per CDR3 protein results from TCRdb running MiXCR on the 5' RACE reads. This table has some 700,000 distinct CDR3 sequences, roughly 43% appearing once. The sequencing input was blood. These receptors originate from a woman aged 55-70 years in good health.

The V gene is TRBV6-2 or TRBV6-3, the J gene TRBJ2-2; 10 nucleotides line up with TRBD1. Germline trimming cut 6 bases from V and 5 bases from J; bases unmatched to any gene: 6. Per germline, CDR1 MNHEY and CDR2 SVGEGT. This CDR3 has 15 amino acids. In nucleotides, the CDR3 is TGTGCCAGCAGACACGGGACAGGGGAGACCGGGGAGCTGTTTTTT. Encoded protein: CASRHGTGETGELFF.

This chain links TRBV7-3 with TRBJ1-2, with unresolved D. Trimming pared 5 bases from V and 4 bases from J, leaving 14 bases between. This CDR3 has 14 residues. In germline, CDR1 is SGHTA, CDR2 FQGTGA. This chain's CDR3 is CASSPNGVGYGYTF. The CDR3 DNA sequence: TGTGCCAGCAGCCCGAATGGGGTTGGCTATGGCTACACCTTC.